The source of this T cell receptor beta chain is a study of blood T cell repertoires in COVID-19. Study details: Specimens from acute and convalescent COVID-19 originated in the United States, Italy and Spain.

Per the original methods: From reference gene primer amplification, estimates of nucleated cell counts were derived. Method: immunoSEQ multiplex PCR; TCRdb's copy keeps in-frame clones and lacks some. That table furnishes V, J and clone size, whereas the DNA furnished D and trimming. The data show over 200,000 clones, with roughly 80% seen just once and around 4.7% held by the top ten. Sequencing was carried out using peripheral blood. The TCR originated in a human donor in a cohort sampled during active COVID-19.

CDR3 in DNA: TGTGCCAGCATAGGGGCGAAGGAAAAACTGTTTTTT. Translating gives CASIGAKEKLFF. The chain has TRBV7-9 and TRBJ1-4; D might be TRBD1 (5 bases). Germline V gene data show CDR1 as SEHNR and CDR2 as FQNEAQ (reference sequence). There are 12 residues in the CDR3. Trimming left V 7 bases short and J 8 bases short, with 11 bases between. Drawing the rest from reference TRBV7-9 and TRBJ1-4, the complete variable domain is DTGVSQNPRHKITKRGQNVTFRCDPISEHNRLYWYRQTLGQGPEFLTYFQNEAQLEKSRLLSDRFSAERPKGSFSTLEIQRTEQGDSAMYLCASIGAKEKLFFGSGTQLSVL.